This TCR beta chain was obtained from a study of cytomegalovirus exposure and HLA in healthy donors. PCR involved 60 Vbeta and 13 Jbeta primers. Here immunoSEQ multiplex PCR was the method, and the copy in TCRdb shows in-frame clones only, minus some. The sample contains 150,000 to 200,000 clones, roughly 88% of which appear only once. Germline values: CDR1 SGHVS, CDR2 FQNEAQ. Trimming removed 7 bases from V and 4 bases from J, with 16 bases in between. The CDR3 spans 14 residues. At sampling all donors were nominally healthy, likely with unrecorded immune exposures. Only one count was recorded for this clone.

The sequence was obtained from a man aged 45-65 years in good health and CMV-seropositive. The sequenced sample consisted of PBMCs. This chain uses TRBV7-8 with TRBJ2-5, with a possible D match to TRBD2 (6 bases). Here the CDR3 DNA reads TGTGCCAGCACCTCTAAGGAGGGGAGAGAGACCCAGTACTTC. Encoded protein: CASTSKEGRETQYF.